Below are 20 T cell receptor beta chains sequenced from a single sample in a study of graft-versus-host responses after intestinal transplantation (TCRdb year 2021). Library generation was performed with the immunoSEQ multiplex PCR assay. TCRdb took over this immuneACCESS table, retaining in-frame rearrangements with V and J assigned. Such tables are incomplete; in checked studies, under half of the missing clones stem from an unresolved V gene, and the remainder is unexplained. The sample table shows approximately 77,000 clones, and about 92% are seen once. The ten most abundant clones make up approximately 0.64% of the sample. Sequences were derived from PBMCs, sampled 98 days after intestinal transplantation. The receptors stem from a human patient who received an intestinal transplant, so some T cells may come from the graft donor.

This chain links TRBV28 with TRBJ1-2; 7 bases align to TRBD1. Germline CDR1 MDHEN, CDR2 SYDVKM. Germline trimming cut 6 bases from V and 2 bases from J; bases unmatched to any gene: 6. This CDR3 has 14 residues. Here the CDR3 reads CASSSTGLNYGYTF. For the CDR3, the DNA is TGTGCCAGCAGCTCGACAGGGCTCAACTATGGCTACACCTTC.

This clone was seen only once. V gene TRBV7-4 combines with J gene TRBJ1-1; D is unresolved. Germline loops: CDR1 SGHVT, CDR2 SQSDAQ. The CDR3 runs 13 residues. The V end lost 5 bases, the J end lost 1 base, and 8 bases lay between the germline ends. CDR3 residues: CASSPGSNTEAFF. As DNA, the CDR3 is TGTGCCAGCAGCCCAGGATCGAACACTGAAGCTTTCTTT.

The chain has TRBV2 and TRBJ1-2; 7 nucleotides line up with TRBD1. The CDR3 length is 11 residues. The V gene's germline CDR1 is SNHLY and CDR2 FYNNEI. Trimming took 9 bases from V and 2 from J; bases not matched to a gene: 0. The CDR3 bases are TGTGCCAGACAGGGGAACTATGGCTACACCTTC. Translated, it gives CARQGNYGYTF.

J is TRBJ2-2 and V is TRBV7-9, with D possibly called TRBD1 or TRBD2 (6 bases each). Between the trimmed V and J ends, which lost 5 bases and 2 bases, there was a span of 15 bases. The germline gives CDR1 SEHNR, CDR2 FQNEAQ (reference sequence). The CDR3 has 16 residues. The CDR3 nucleotides are TGTGCCAGCAGCAACGGGGGCCATATTAACACCGGGGAGCTGTTTTTT. This translates into CASSNGGHINTGELFF.

V usage is TRBV28 and J usage is TRBJ2-2; no definite D call. The length of the CDR3 is 13 residues. Germline CDR1 is MDHEN and CDR2 is SYDVKM. Trimming took 2 bases from V and 5 from J, leaving 6 bases between them. The CDR3 DNA follows: TGTGCCAGCAGTTTAAGGCGGACCGGGGAGCTGTTTTTT. This translates into CASSLRRTGELFF.

The sample holds one count of this clone. The rearrangement uses TRBV7-8 and TRBJ2-3; TRBD1 agrees at 7 bases. Germline CDR1 is SGHVS and CDR2 is FQNEAQ. This CDR3 is built from 16 residues. The V segment lost 1 base and the J segment 0 bases; nucleotides outside the gene matches: 4. CDR3 coding DNA: TGTGCCAGCAGCTTAGGCCCGGGACAGAGCACAGATACGCAGTATTTT. This gives the protein CASSLGPGQSTDTQYF.

The chain recombines TRBV5-6 with TRBJ1-4, with 9 bases fitting TRBD1. This CDR3 is built from 15 residues. Germline V gives CDR1 SGHDT, CDR2 YYEEEE. The V gene end was trimmed by 0 bases and the J gene end by 7 bases; junction bases not matched to a gene: 4. The CDR3 region has the DNA TGTGCCAGCAGCTTGGCCGGGACAGGGTTTGAAAAACTGTTTTTT. Its translation is CASSLAGTGFEKLFF.

This clone was seen a few times. This rearrangement joins TRBV9 to TRBJ1-3; D may be TRBD1 (5 bases). CDR3 length: 15 amino acids. Germline values: CDR1 SGDLS, CDR2 YYNGEE. Trimming shortened V by 0 bases and J by 2 bases, and 9 bases separated the two germline ends. CDR3 residues: CASSVEWGAGNTIYF. The CDR3 region has the DNA TGTGCCAGCAGCGTAGAGTGGGGGGCTGGAAACACCATATATTTT.

The rearrangement links TRBV28 to TRBJ1-2; D not certain. CDR1 is MDHEN, CDR2 SYDVKM, per germline. The CDR3 consists of 16 residues. V was cut by 6 bases and J by 5 bases, with 22 bases left in between. As DNA, the CDR3 is TGTGCCAGCAGGCCAACTCTCAGGATCTCCAATTATGGCTACACCTTC. This codes for CASRPTLRISNYGYTF.

The chain uses TRBV28 and TRBJ2-7, with D possibly TRBD1 on 5 matching bases. There are 14 residues in the CDR3. Trimming pared 3 bases from V and 3 bases from J, leaving 12 bases between. Germline CDR1 and CDR2: MDHEN and SYDVKM. In DNA, the CDR3 is TGTGCCAGCAGTTTCACGGACACTTTCTACGAGCAGTACTTC. It yields the protein CASSFTDTFYEQYF.

This chain links TRBV6-1 with TRBJ1-2; 7 nucleotides line up with TRBD1. CDR3 length: 13 amino acids. Trimming took 5 bases from V and 6 from J; bases not matched to a gene: 6. CDR1 is MNHNS and CDR2 is SASEGT in the germline V gene. In DNA form, the CDR3 reads TGTGCCAGCAGTTCGACAGGGAAGCATGGCTACACCTTC. Protein product: CASSSTGKHGYTF.

CDR3 region: CASSELAGVSYNEQFF. The DNA for the CDR3 is TGTGCCAGCAGTGAATTAGCGGGAGTTTCCTACAATGAGCAGTTCTTC. V usage is TRBV2 and J usage is TRBJ2-1; 9 positions agree with TRBD2. V lost 2 bases and J lost 1; bases outside the gene matches: 3. Germline V gene lookup returns CDR1 SNHLY and CDR2 FYNNEI. The CDR3 totals 16 residues.

CDR3: CASSETGRPAPYEQYF. The DNA of the CDR3 is TGTGCCAGCAGTGAAACTGGGAGACCCGCTCCCTACGAGCAGTACTTC. The chain uses TRBV2 and TRBJ2-7; tentatively, D is TRBD2 (5 bases). Trimming pared 2 bases from V and 2 bases from J, leaving 16 bases between. CDR3 size: 16 residues. Germline CDR1 is SNHLY and CDR2 is FYNNEI.

This clone occurred a few times. The gene calls are TRBV4-1 and TRBJ1-5; TRBD1 agrees at 9 bases. Germline V CDR1 and CDR2: MGHRA, YSYEKL. The CDR3 has 14 residues. J gave up 4 bases and V 3 bases, and 1 base lay outside the gene matches. The CDR3 nucleotides read TGCGCCAGCAGCCAGGGACAGGGAAATCAGCCCCAGCATTTT. Translated, it gives CASSQGQGNQPQHF.

This clone was counted once. The chain is built from TRBV12-2 and TRBJ2-3. TRBV12-2 is flagged as a pseudogene. The CDR3 is made up of 16 amino acids. This CDR3 reads CASRLARPASTDTQYF. The CDR3 DNA reads as TGTGCAAGTCGCTTAGCCCGCCCCGCTAGCACAGATACGCAGTATTTT.

The V call is TRBV7-3, the J call TRBJ2-3; unclear D gene. The V gene lost 3 bases and the J gene lost 2 bases, with 9 bases spanning the gap. Germline V gene sequence: CDR1 SGHTA, CDR2 FQGTGA. The CDR3 totals 14 residues. CDR3 nucleotides: TGTGCCAGCAGCTTGGCACCCCCCACAGATACGCAGTATTTT. It translates to CASSLAPPTDTQYF.

This chain connects TRBV19 to TRBJ1-3; the D gene is possibly TRBD1 (5 bases). The CDR3 length is 13 residues. Germline V gives CDR1 LNHDA, CDR2 SQIVND (reference sequence). V shed 8 bases and J shed 2 bases, with 10 bases lying between them. This CDR3 reads CASAGTAGNTIYF. For the CDR3, the DNA is TGTGCCAGTGCTGGGACGGCTGGAAACACCATATATTTT.

CDR3 region: CASSYARGFSWNIQYF. The CDR3 nucleotides read TGTGCCAGCAGCTACGCAAGGGGTTTTAGTTGGAACATTCAGTACTTC. The genes are TRBV11-2 and TRBJ2-4; TRBD1 is a possible D gene (5 bases). This CDR3 spans 16 amino acids. Trimming took off 4 bases at V and 7 bases at J, with 20 bases between the two ends. The germline CDR1 and CDR2 sequences are SGHAT and FQNNGV.

This clone was detected a few times. The rearrangement uses TRBV4-3 and TRBJ2-3; 9 nucleotides line up with TRBD2. The V and J ends lost 1 base and 6 bases, in that order; junction bases with no gene match: 5. CDR3 length equals 15 residues. Germline V gene lookup returns CDR1 LGHNA and CDR2 YSLEER. In DNA, the CDR3 is TGCGCCAGCAGCCAAGTTGGCGGGGGGGCGGATACGCAGTATTTT. Translating it yields CASSQVGGGADTQYF.

The J gene is TRBJ1-3, the V gene TRBV9; D uncertain. The germline CDR1 and CDR2 sequences are SGDLS and YYNGEE. The CDR3 is 13 residues long. Trimming took off 0 bases at V and 1 base at J, with 2 bases between the two ends. In DNA form, the CDR3 reads TGTGCCAGCAGCGTAGGGTCTGGAAACACCATATATTTT. This encodes CASSVGSGNTIYF.